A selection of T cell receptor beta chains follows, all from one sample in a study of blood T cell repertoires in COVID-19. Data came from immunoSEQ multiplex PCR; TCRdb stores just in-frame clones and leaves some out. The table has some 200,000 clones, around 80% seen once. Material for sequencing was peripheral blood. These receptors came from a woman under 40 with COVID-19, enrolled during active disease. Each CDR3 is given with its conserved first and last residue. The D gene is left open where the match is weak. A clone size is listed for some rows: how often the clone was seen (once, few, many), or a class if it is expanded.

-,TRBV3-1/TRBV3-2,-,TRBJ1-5,TGTGCCAGCAGCCGTCAGGGTTTCCCTAGGAATCAGCCCCAGCATTTT,CASSRQGFPRNQPQHF
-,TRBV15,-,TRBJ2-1,TGTGCCACCAGCAGAGACTCGCTAGCGCCAACCTACAATGAGCAGTTCTTC,CATSRDSLAPTYNEQFF
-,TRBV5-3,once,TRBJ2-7,TGTGCCAGAAGCTTGCAGGGGACCTCCTACGAGCAGTACTTC,CARSLQGTSYEQYF
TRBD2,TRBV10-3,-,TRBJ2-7,TGTGCCATCAGTGTTAGCGGGGACGCCTACGAGCAGTACTTC,CAISVSGDAYEQYF
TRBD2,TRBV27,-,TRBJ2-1,TGTGCCAGCAGTCCTAGTTCACCTAGCGGGAGAAAATGGGTCATCAATGAGCAGTTCTTC,CASSPSSPSGRKWVINEQFF
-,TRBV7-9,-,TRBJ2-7,TGTGCCAGCAGCTTGGGTGGGCCAGCGGGGCAGTACTTC,CASSLGGPAGQYF
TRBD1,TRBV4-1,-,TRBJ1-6,TGCGCCAGCAGCCACCTTCAGGGGGAATCACCCCTCCACTTT,CASSHLQGESPLHF
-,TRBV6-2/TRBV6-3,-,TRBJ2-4,TGTGCCAGCACCCCGGACTCCAAAAACATTCAGTACTTC,CASTPDSKNIQYF
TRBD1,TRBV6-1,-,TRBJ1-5,TGTGCCAGCAGTGAAGCGCTAGGGGGCAGTCAGCCCCAGCATTTT,CASSEALGGSQPQHF
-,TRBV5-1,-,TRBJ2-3,TGCGCCAGCTTACAGGGCGCGACAGACACAGATACGCAGTATTTT,CASLQGATDTDTQYF
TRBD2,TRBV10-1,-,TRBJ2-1,TGCGCCAGCAGTGAGCAGCGGGGCCTTTACAATGAGCAGTTCTTC,CASSEQRGLYNEQFF
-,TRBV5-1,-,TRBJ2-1,TGCGCCAGCAGCTTGTGGGGCACCACTGGAGTCGATGAGCAGTTCTTC,CASSLWGTTGVDEQFF
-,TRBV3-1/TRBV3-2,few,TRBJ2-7,TGTGCCAGCAGCCCCGGGGGACCCGAGGGCGAGCAGTACTTC,CASSPGGPEGEQYF
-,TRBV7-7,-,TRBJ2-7,TGTGCCAGCAGCTTGGGTCGGGGCTCCTACGAGCAGTACTTC,CASSLGRGSYEQYF
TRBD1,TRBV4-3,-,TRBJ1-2,TGCGCCAGCAGCCAAGGAGGGACAGCCTATGGCTACACCTTC,CASSQGGTAYGYTF
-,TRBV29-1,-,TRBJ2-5,TGCAGCGCCTGGGGGGGGCCAGAGACCCAGTACTTC,CSAWGGPETQYF
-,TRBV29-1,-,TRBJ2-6,TGCAGCGTTTACTCCTCTGGGGCCAACGTCCTGACTTTC,CSVYSSGANVLTF
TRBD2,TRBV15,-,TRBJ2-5,TGTGCCACCAGCAGAGATCGGGGGGATGAGGGGTACTTC,CATSRDRGDEGYF
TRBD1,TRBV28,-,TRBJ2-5,TGTGCCAGCAGGTACTCCGGGACAGGGGAAGGAGAGACCCAGTACTTC,CASRYSGTGEGETQYF
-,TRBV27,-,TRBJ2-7,TGTGCCAGCAGTTGGACAGACTCCTACGAGCAGTACTTC,CASSWTDSYEQYF
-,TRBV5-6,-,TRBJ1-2,TGTGCCAGCAGCTCCTCGTGGAGGGGTGGGTTGGGGATCTATGGCTACACCTTC,CASSSSWRGGLGIYGYTF
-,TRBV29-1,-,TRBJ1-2,TGCAGCGTTGTAAAGACAGGCTATGGCTACACCTTC,CSVVKTGYGYTF
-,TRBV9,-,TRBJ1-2,TGTGCCAGCAGCGTAGGGCCTTCAGGGGTCTCTGGCTACACCTTC,CASSVGPSGVSGYTF
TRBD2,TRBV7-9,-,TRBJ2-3,TGTGCCAGCAGCTATCGACTAGCGGGAGAGATAGATACGCAGTATTTT,CASSYRLAGEIDTQYF
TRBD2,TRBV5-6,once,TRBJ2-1,TGTGCCAGCAGCTTCCCTCTAGCGGGAGATGAGCAGTTCTTC,CASSFPLAGDEQFF
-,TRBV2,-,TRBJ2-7,TGTGCCAGCAGTGTCCTAGCCGTCTCCTACGAGCAGTACTTC,CASSVLAVSYEQYF
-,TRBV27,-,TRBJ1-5,TGTGCCAGCAGGACACTGGATCAGCCCCAGCATTTT,CASRTLDQPQHF
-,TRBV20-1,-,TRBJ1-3,TGCAGTGCTACTTTCGGAAACACCATATATTTT,CSATFGNTIYF
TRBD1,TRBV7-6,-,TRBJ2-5,TGTGCCAGCAGTGACGGACAGGGCGGGGAGACCCAGTACTTC,CASSDGQGGETQYF
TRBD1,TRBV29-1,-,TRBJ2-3,TGCAGCGTCTGGGACAGGGAGGCAGATACGCAGTATTTT,CSVWDREADTQYF
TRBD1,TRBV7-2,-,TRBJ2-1,TGTGCCAGCAGCCGAACAGGGGGCGGTGAGCAGTTCTTC,CASSRTGGGEQFF
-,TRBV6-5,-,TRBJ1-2,TGTGCCAGCAGTTACCAAACAGGGTTTCTGGGCTACACCTTC,CASSYQTGFLGYTF
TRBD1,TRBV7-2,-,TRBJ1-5,TGTGCCAGCAGCTTAGCGTCTACAGGGGTGGGCAATCAGCCCCAGCATTTT,CASSLASTGVGNQPQHF
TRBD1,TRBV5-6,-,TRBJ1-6,TGTGCCAGCAGCTTTCTAACCGGGACAGTGAATTCACCCCTCCACTTT,CASSFLTGTVNSPLHF
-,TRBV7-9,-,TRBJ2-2,TGTGCCAGCAGCGACCCCATGGCCAAGGGGTTTGTGAACACCGGGGAGCTGTTTTTT,CASSDPMAKGFVNTGELFF
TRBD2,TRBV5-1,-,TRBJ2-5,TGCGCCAGCAGCTGGCGCGGGGGGCCTGAGGAGACCCAGTACTTC,CASSWRGGPEETQYF
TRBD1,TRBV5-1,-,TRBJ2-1,TGCGCCAGCAGCTTGCAGGGACAGGGGGATTACAATGAGCAGTTCTTC,CASSLQGQGDYNEQFF
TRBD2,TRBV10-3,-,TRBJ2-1,TGTGCCATCAAGACCGGGACTAGCGTCGATGAGCAGTTCTTC,CAIKTGTSVDEQFF
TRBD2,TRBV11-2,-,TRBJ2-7,TGTGCCAGCAGCTTAGGGACTAGCGGCTACTACGAGCAGTACTTC,CASSLGTSGYYEQYF
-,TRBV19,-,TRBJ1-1,TGTGCCAGTAGTACACAGAGGAACACTGAAGCTTTCTTT,CASSTQRNTEAFF
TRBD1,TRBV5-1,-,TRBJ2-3,TGCGCCACTCGACAGGGATCCAGCACAGATACGCAGTATTTT,CATRQGSSTDTQYF
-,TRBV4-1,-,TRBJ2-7,TGCGCCAGCAGCCAGGCCTCTTCGGCAGGGTCTTCCCACGAGCAGTACTTC,CASSQASSAGSSHEQYF
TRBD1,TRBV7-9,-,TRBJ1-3,TGTGCCAGCAGTGACAGGGGGTCTCTTGGAAACACCATATATTTT,CASSDRGSLGNTIYF
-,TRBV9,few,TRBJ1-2,TGTGCCAGCAGCGTATCAAGGGGGACGGGGTATGGCTACACCTTC,CASSVSRGTGYGYTF
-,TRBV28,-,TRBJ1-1,TGTGCCAGCAGGGGAGGGTCTAAAGCTTTCTTT,CASRGGSKAFF
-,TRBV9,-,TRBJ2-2,TGTGCCAGCAGCGTAGTTGAGGCCACCGGGGAGCTGTTTTTT,CASSVVEATGELFF
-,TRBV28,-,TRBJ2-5,TGTGCCAGCAGCCCCCCGGGACAACAAGAGACCCAGTACTTC,CASSPPGQQETQYF
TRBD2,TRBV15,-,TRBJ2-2,TGTGCCACCAGCAGAGATCCGGGGGGGCGGACCGGGGAGCTGTTTTTT,CATSRDPGGRTGELFF
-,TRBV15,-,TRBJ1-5,TGTGCCACCAGTGGGGCGGGGGCAGGTCAGCCCCAGCATTTT,CATSGAGAGQPQHF
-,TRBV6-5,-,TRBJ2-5,TGTGCCAGCGGGAGGTGGGAGACCCAGTACTTC,CASGRWETQYF
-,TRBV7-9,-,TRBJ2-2,TGTGCCAGCAGCCCCGAGGGAGGAGGCCCGAGGACCGGGGAGCTGTTTTTT,CASSPEGGGPRTGELFF
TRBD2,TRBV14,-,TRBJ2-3,TGTGCCAGCAGCCCCCAGCCCGGGGGGGAAGCAGATACGCAGTATTTT,CASSPQPGGEADTQYF
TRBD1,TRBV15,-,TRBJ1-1,TGTGCCACCAGCAACCTAGACAGGGGGCGGACTGAAGCTTTCTTT,CATSNLDRGRTEAFF
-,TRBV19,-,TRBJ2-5,TGTGCCAGTAGTATAGGGCCGGGAGCACAAGAGACCCAGTACTTC,CASSIGPGAQETQYF